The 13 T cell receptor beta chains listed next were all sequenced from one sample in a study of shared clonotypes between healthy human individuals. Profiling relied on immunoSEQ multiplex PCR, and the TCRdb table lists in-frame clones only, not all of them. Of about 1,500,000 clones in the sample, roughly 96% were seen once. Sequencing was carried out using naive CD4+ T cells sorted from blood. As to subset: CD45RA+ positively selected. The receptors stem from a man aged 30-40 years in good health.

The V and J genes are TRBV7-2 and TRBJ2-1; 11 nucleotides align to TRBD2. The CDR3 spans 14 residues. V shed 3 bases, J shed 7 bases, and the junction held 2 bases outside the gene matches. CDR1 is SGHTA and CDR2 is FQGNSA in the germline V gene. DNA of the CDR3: TGTGCCAGCAGCTTTGCTAGCGGGGGGAATGAGCAGTTCTTC. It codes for CASSFASGGNEQFF.

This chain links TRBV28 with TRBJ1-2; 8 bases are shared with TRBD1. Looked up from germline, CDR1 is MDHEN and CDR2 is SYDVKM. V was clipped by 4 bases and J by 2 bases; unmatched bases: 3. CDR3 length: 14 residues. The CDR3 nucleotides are TGTGCCAGCAGTTGGACAGGGAGAAACTATGGCTACACCTTC. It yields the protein CASSWTGRNYGYTF.

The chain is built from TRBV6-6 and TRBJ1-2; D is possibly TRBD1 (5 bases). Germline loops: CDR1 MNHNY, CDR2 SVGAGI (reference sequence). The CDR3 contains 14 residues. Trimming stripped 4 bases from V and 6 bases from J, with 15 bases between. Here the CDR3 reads CASSSVAGQDGYTF. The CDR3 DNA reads TGTGCCAGCAGTTCGGTGGCAGGGCAAGATGGCTACACCTTC.

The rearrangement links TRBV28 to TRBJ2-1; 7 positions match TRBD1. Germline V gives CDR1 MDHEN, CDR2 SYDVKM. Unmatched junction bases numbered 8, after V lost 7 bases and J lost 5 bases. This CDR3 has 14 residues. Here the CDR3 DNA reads TGTGCCAGCACCAGGGGACAGTTAAACAATGAGCAGTTCTTC. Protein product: CASTRGQLNNEQFF. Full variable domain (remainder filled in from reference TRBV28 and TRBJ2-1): DVKVTQSSRYLVKRTGEKVFLECVQDMDHENMFWYRQDPGLGLRLIYFSYDVKMKEKGDIPEGYSVSREKKERFSLILESASTNQTSMYLCASTRGQLNNEQFFGPGTRLTVL.

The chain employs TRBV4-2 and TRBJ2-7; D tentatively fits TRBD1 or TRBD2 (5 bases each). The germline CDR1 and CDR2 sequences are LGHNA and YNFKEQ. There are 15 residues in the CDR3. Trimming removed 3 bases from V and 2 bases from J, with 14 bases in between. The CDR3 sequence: CASSQPGPGTYEQYF. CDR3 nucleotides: TGTGCCAGCAGCCAGCCGGGACCCGGCACCTACGAGCAGTACTTC.

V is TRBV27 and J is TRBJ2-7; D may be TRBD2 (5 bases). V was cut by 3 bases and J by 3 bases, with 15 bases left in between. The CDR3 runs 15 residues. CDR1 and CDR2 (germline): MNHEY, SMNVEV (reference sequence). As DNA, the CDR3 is TGTGCCAGCAGTTTCGGCACGACGGGGATCTACGAGCAGTACTTC. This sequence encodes CASSFGTTGIYEQYF.

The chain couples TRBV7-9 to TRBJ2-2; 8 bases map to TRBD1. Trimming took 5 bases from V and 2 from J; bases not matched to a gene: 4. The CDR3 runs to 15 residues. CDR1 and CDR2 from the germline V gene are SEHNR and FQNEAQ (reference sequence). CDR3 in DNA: TGTGCCAGCAGCCGGGACAGGTATAACACCGGGGAGCTGTTTTTT. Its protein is CASSRDRYNTGELFF. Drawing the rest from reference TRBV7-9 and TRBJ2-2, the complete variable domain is DTGVSQNPRHKITKRGQNVTFRCDPISEHNRLYWYRQTLGQGPEFLTYFQNEAQLEKSRLLSDRFSAERPKGSFSTLEIQRTEQGDSAMYLCASSRDRYNTGELFFGEGSRLTVL.

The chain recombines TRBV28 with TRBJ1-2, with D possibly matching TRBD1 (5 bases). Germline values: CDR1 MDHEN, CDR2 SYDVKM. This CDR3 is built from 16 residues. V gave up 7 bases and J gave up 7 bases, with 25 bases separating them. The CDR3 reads CASTKPGLREVSGYTF. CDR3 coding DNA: TGTGCCAGCACAAAACCCGGACTCAGGGAAGTGTCTGGCTACACCTTC.

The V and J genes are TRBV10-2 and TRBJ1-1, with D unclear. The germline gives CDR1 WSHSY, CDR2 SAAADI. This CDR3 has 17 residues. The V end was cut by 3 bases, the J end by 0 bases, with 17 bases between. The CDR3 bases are TGCGCCAGCAGTGACCCATCGGGTCGGGCGATGAACACTGAAGCTTTCTTT. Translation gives CASSDPSGRAMNTEAFF.

CDR3: CASSKGDRVVYGYTF. The CDR3, as DNA: TGTGCCAGCAGCAAGGGGGACAGGGTCGTCTATGGCTACACCTTC. The rearrangement joins TRBV6-6 to TRBJ1-2; 9 nucleotides agree with TRBD1. Per germline, CDR1 MNHNY and CDR2 SVGAGI (reference sequence). The CDR3 has 15 amino acids. V was clipped by 6 bases and J by 4 bases; unmatched bases: 9.

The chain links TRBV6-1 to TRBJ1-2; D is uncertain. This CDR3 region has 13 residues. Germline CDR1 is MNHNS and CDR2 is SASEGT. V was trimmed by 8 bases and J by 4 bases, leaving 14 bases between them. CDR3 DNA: TGTGCCAGCTCACCGGGGAGCGGCTATGGCTACACCTTC. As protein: CASSPGSGYGYTF.

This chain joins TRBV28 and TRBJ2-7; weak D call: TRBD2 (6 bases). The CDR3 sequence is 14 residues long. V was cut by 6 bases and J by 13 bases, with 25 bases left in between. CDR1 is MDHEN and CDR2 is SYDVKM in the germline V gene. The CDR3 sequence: CASSTLVALGGVYF. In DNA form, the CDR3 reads TGTGCCAGCAGCACCCTTGTGGCCCTTGGAGGGGTCTACTTC. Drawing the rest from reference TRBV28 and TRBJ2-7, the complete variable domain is DVKVTQSSRYLVKRTGEKVFLECVQDMDHENMFWYRQDPGLGLRLIYFSYDVKMKEKGDIPEGYSVSREKKERFSLILESASTNQTSMYLCASSTLVALGGVYFGPGTRLTVT.

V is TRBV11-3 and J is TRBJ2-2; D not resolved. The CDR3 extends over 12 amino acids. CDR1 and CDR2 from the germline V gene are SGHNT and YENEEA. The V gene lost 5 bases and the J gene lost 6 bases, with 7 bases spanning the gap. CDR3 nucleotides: TGTGCCAGCAGCCAAGGTTCCGGGGAGCTGTTTTTT. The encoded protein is CASSQGSGELFF.